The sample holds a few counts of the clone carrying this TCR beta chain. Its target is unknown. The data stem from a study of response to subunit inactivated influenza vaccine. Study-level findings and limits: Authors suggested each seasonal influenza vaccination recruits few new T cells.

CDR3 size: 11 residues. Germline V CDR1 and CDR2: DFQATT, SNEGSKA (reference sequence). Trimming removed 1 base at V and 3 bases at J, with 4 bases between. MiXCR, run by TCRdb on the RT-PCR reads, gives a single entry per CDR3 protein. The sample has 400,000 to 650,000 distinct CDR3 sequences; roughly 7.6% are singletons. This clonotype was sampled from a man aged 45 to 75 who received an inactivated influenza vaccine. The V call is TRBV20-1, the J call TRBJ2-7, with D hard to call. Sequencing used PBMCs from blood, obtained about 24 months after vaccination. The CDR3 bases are TGCAGTGCTAGAGTAAGCTACGAGCAGTACTTC. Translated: CSARVSYEQYF.